This passage covers 7 T cell receptor beta chains from one sample sequenced in a study of post-analysis software for immune sequencing data. Study-level points and caveats: Patients had higher frequencies than controls of about five TRBV segments, including TRBV5-6, TRBV5-1 and TRBV20-1.

These receptors are not linked to any known antigen. Every TCR beta cDNA library bore unique molecular identifiers. TCRdb reprocessed the PCR reads via MiXCR and lists one record per CDR3 protein. Here the sample spans fewer than 850,000 distinct CDR3 sequences, roughly 30% being singletons. The specimen sequenced was blood. Receptors were obtained from a girl aged 5-17 years with multiple sclerosis.

This chain uses TRBV7-2 with TRBJ2-7; 7 bases are shared with TRBD2. Trimming cost V 3 bases and J 5 bases; bases outside gene matches: 4. The CDR3 sequence is 13 residues long. Germline V gene data show CDR1 as SGHTA and CDR2 as FQGNSA. The CDR3 loop reads CASSFSGLDEQYF. The CDR3 bases are TGTGCCAGCAGCTTTAGCGGACTAGACGAGCAGTACTTC.

The rearrangement links TRBV6-2 or TRBV6-3 to TRBJ2-1; 9 nucleotides match TRBD1. CDR1 and CDR2 from the germline V gene are MNHEY and SVGEGT. This CDR3 has 15 residues. V lost 6 bases and J lost 10; bases outside the gene matches: 13. The CDR3 is CASRRLGQGAYEQFF. The CDR3 nucleotides are TGTGCCAGCAGACGACTGGGACAGGGCGCCTACGAGCAGTTCTTC.

V usage is TRBV7-9 and J usage is TRBJ2-5; possibly TRBD1 for D (5 bases). The CDR3 spans 15 residues. V was cut by 5 bases and J by 5 bases, with 18 bases left in between. Germline values: CDR1 SEHNR, CDR2 FQNEAQ (reference sequence). CDR3 nucleotide sequence: TGTGCCAGCAGCCCCGCCAGGGTGGAAGTGGAGACCCAGTACTTC. It is translated as CASSPARVEVETQYF.

This clonotype has a handful of counts. The V and J genes are TRBV28 and TRBJ2-3, with unresolved D. Germline V CDR1 and CDR2: MDHEN, SYDVKM. The CDR3 contains 14 residues. The V end was cut by 7 bases, the J end by 6 bases, with 17 bases between. The CDR3 DNA follows: TGTGCCAGCACACACGACGGATCGACGGATACGCAGTATTTT. This sequence encodes CASTHDGSTDTQYF.

The chain has TRBV5-6 and TRBJ2-7; D remains ambiguous. The J call may be mistaken, given a closer DNA end match to TRBJ2-5. Germline CDR1 is SGHDT and CDR2 is YYEEEE. CDR3 length: 16 residues. CDR3 in DNA: TGTGCCAGCAGCTTGGGGGTCCCTAGGGCTGGGGAGACCCAGTACTTC. Translation: CASSLGVPRAGETQYF.

J is TRBJ1-3 and V is TRBV4-3, with 8 bases lining up with TRBD1. From germline, CDR1 is LGHNA and CDR2 YSLEER. After removal of 11 bases from V and 8 bases from J, the junction contained 5 bases not matched to a gene. This CDR3 comprises 11 residues. The DNA for the CDR3 is TGCGCCGGGAAACAGGGGGACACCATATATTTT. Protein: CAGKQGDTIYF.

The CDR3 sequence is CASSDLGDTQYF. CDR3 nucleotide sequence: TGTGCCAGCAGTGACCTCGGAGATACGCAGTATTTT. The V and J genes are TRBV6-4 and TRBJ2-3, with D hard to call. The CDR3 consists of 12 residues. The V gene lost 2 bases and the J gene lost 5 bases, with 5 bases spanning the gap. From germline, CDR1 is MRHNA and CDR2 SNTAGT.